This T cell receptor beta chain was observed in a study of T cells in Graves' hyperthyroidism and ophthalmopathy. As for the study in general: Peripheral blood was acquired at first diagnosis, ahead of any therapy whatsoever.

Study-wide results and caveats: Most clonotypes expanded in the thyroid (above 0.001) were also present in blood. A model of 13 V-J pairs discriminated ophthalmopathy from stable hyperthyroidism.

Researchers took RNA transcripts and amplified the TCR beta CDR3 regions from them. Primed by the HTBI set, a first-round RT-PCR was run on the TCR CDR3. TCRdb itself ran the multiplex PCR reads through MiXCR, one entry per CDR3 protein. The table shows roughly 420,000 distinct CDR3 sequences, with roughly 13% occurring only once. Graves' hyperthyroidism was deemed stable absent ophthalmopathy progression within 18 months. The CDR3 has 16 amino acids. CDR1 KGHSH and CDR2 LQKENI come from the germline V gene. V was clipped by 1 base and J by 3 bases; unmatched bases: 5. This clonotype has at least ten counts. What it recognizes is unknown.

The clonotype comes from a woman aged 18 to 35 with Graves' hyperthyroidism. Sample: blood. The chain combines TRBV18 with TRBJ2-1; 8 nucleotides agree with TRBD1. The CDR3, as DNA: TGTGCCAGCTCACCACTAGGGACAGGTGGCTACAATGAGCAGTTCTTC. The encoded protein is CASSPLGTGGYNEQFF.